Below are 27 T cell receptor beta chains sequenced from a single sample in a study of identical twins. MiXCR, run by TCRdb on the 5' RACE reads, gives a single entry per CDR3 protein. The table shows about 480,000 distinct CDR3 sequences, with 12% to 15% occurring only once. These data are also associated with another study on yellow fever vaccine responses in identical twins.

Sequencing was performed on CD4+ T cells sorted from blood. The receptor source for this set is a woman under 30 in good health.

In nucleotides, the CDR3 is TGTGCCAGCAGAGCGACTGGGGCTGAAGCTTTCTTT. Translated: CASRATGAEAFF. V usage is TRBV12-3 or TRBV12-4 and J usage is TRBJ1-1; D not resolved. The CDR3 sequence is 12 residues long. V lost 6 bases and J 6 bases, leaving 11 bases between the germline ends.

Ten or more counts support this clonotype. This chain links TRBV24-1 with TRBJ2-3, with D perhaps TRBD1 or TRBD2 (6 bases each). V gave up 1 base and J gave up 2 bases, with 9 bases separating them. The length of the CDR3 is 15 residues. Germline V gene sequence: CDR1 KGHDR, CDR2 SFDVKD. The CDR3 DNA reads as TGTGCCACCAGTGATTTTAGGGGGGACACAGATACGCAGTATTTT. Its protein is CATSDFRGDTDTQYF.

This clonotype was detected only a few times. The chain combines TRBV6-2 or TRBV6-3 with TRBJ2-7; a weak D match, TRBD2 (7 bases). The V gene lost 5 bases and the J gene lost 2 bases, with 19 bases spanning the gap. CDR1 is MNHEY, CDR2 SVGEGT, per germline. This CDR3 comprises 16 residues. The CDR3 protein is CASSLSGPGGPYEQYF. In DNA, the CDR3 is TGTGCCAGCAGTCTCAGCGGGCCCGGGGGGCCCTACGAGCAGTACTTC.

This chain joins TRBV6-1 and TRBJ1-2; maybe TRBD1 (6 bases). There are 16 residues in the CDR3. With 6 bases removed from V and 2 bases from J, the gap between germline ends came to 19 bases. The germline V gene has CDR1 MNHNS and CDR2 SASEGT. CDR3 bases: TGTGCCAGCAGGGAACCAACCGGGACAAGAAACTATGGCTACACCTTC. It codes for CASREPTGTRNYGYTF.

The chain recombines TRBV5-1 with TRBJ2-3; TRBD2 aligns across 9 bases. Per the germline V gene, CDR1 is SGHRS and CDR2 is YFSETQ. The CDR3 extends over 19 amino acids. V was clipped by 4 bases and J by 3 bases; unmatched bases: 18. In nucleotides, the CDR3 is TGCGCCAGCAGCCCCTCGGGGAGAGCGGGGGGCGTCCTGACAGATACGCAGTATTTT. Translation: CASSPSGRAGGVLTDTQYF.

This chain joins TRBV27 and TRBJ1-2, with D possibly TRBD1 on 5 matching bases. The CDR3 has 14 amino acids. Trimming pared 7 bases from V and 6 bases from J, leaving 18 bases between. The V gene's germline CDR1 is MNHEY and CDR2 SMNVEV (reference sequence). CDR3 sequence reads: CASTPRGGYDGYTF. CDR3 DNA: TGTGCCAGCACCCCCCGTGGGGGGTATGATGGCTACACCTTC.

This chain links TRBV5-6 with TRBJ2-1; the match to TRBD2 covers 10 bases. The ends lost 7 bases at V and 2 bases at J; junction bases unmatched: 6. The CDR3 spans 15 residues. The germline gives CDR1 SGHDT, CDR2 YYEEEE. CDR3 residues: CASRRAGGAYNEQFF. CDR3 sequence (DNA): TGTGCCAGCCGCCGAGCGGGGGGGGCCTACAATGAGCAGTTCTTC.

This clonotype appeared many times. V and J are TRBV12-3 or TRBV12-4 and TRBJ1-2; D is unresolved. CDR3 size: 11 residues. CDR3 in DNA: TGTGTCACGTCCCGGGCCTATGGCTACACCTTC. Its protein is CVTSRAYGYTF.

The V gene is TRBV7-9, the J gene TRBJ2-7; D ambiguous. V shed 2 bases and J shed 1 base, with 9 bases lying between them. The length of the CDR3 is 14 residues. CDR1 SEHNR and CDR2 FQNEAQ come from the germline V gene (reference sequence). The CDR3 DNA sequence: TGTGCCAGCAGCTTACTGGCCGATTCCTACGAGCAGTACTTC. It encodes CASSLLADSYEQYF.

This clonotype appeared a few times. V usage is TRBV28 and J usage is TRBJ1-5, with D hard to call. Trimming took 5 bases from V and 6 from J, leaving 8 bases between them. This CDR3 has 12 amino acids. CDR1 and CDR2 from the germline V gene are MDHEN and SYDVKM. DNA of the CDR3: TGTGCCAGCAGTATCGGTGGTCAGCCCCAGCATTTT. This gives the protein CASSIGGQPQHF. The full variable domain, its missing parts supplied by reference TRBV28 and TRBJ1-5, is DVKVTQSSRYLVKRTGEKVFLECVQDMDHENMFWYRQDPGLGLRLIYFSYDVKMKEKGDIPEGYSVSREKKERFSLILESASTNQTSMYLCASSIGGQPQHFGDGTRLSIL.

A few counts support this clonotype. The rearrangement joins TRBV6-2 or TRBV6-3 to TRBJ2-7, with 11 bases aligning to TRBD2. CDR1 MNHEY and CDR2 SVGEGT come from the germline V gene. With V trimmed by 7 bases and J by 1 base, 3 bases remained unmatched. The length of the CDR3 is 14 residues. Here the CDR3 reads CASNLAGGSYEQYF. The CDR3 nucleotides read TGTGCCAGCAATCTAGCGGGAGGATCCTACGAGCAGTACTTC.

The rearrangement uses TRBV6-1 and TRBJ2-6, with 7 bases aligning to TRBD2. The CDR3 length is 18 residues. Germline V lookup: CDR1 MNHNS, CDR2 SASEGT. With V trimmed by 6 bases and J by 0 bases, 11 bases remained unmatched. The CDR3 sequence: CASSPFRDYASGANVLTF. For the CDR3, the DNA is TGTGCCAGCAGCCCTTTCCGGGACTACGCCTCTGGGGCCAACGTCCTGACTTTC.

This clonotype showed up many times. The V and J genes are TRBV5-1 and TRBJ2-2; no clear D. CDR1 and CDR2 from the germline V gene are SGHRS and YFSETQ. The CDR3 covers 13 residues. V dropped 0 bases and J dropped 4 bases, with 4 bases sitting between them. CDR3: CASSLEITGELFF. As DNA, the CDR3 is TGCGCCAGCAGCTTGGAGATCACCGGGGAGCTGTTTTTT.

The sample holds many counts of this clonotype. The chain couples TRBV12-3 or TRBV12-4 to TRBJ2-2; D tentatively fits TRBD1 or TRBD2 (7 bases each). Trimming left V 9 bases short and J 2 bases short, with 13 bases between. The CDR3 is 14 amino acids. Written as DNA, the CDR3 is TGTGCCAGTGGGGGGGACAGAAACACCGGGGAGCTGTTTTTT. It is translated as CASGGDRNTGELFF.

This clonotype showed up just a few times. The rearrangement joins TRBV9 to TRBJ1-4; D is ambiguous. Trimming pared 3 bases from V and 5 bases from J, leaving 11 bases between. Looked up from germline, CDR1 is SGDLS and CDR2 is YYNGEE. This CDR3 is built from 14 residues. CDR3 sequence reads: CASSAAASNEKLFF. CDR3 nucleotides: TGTGCCAGCAGCGCCGCAGCATCAAATGAAAAACTGTTTTTT.

Comment on this clonotype: A read error may produce the germline difference seen at one junction end. The J gene is TRBJ2-7, the V gene TRBV6-1, with 10 bases matching TRBD2. Germline V lookup: CDR1 MNHNS, CDR2 SASEGT. The length of the CDR3 is 16 residues. The CDR3: CATMKSKGLADYELYF. Here the CDR3 DNA reads TGTGCCACCATGAAGAGCAAAGGACTAGCGGACTACGAGCTGTACTTC.

The J gene is TRBJ2-7, the V gene TRBV20-1; D might be TRBD1 (6 bases). Germline V lookup: CDR1 DFQATT, CDR2 SNEGSKA (reference sequence). CDR3 length equals 12 residues. Trimming removed 2 bases at V and 7 bases at J, with 12 bases between. Here the CDR3 reads CSARWGPEEQYF. The CDR3 DNA is TGCAGTGCTAGATGGGGGCCCGAGGAGCAGTACTTC.

The CDR3 sequence is CASSFRPTSTSGRGTGELFF. CDR3 nucleotides: TGCGCCAGCAGCTTCCGCCCGACCTCGACTAGCGGGAGAGGAACCGGGGAGCTGTTTTTT. The rearrangement uses TRBV5-1 and TRBJ2-2; 12 nucleotides align to TRBD2. CDR3 length: 20 amino acids. The V gene end was trimmed by 2 bases and the J gene end by 5 bases; junction bases not matched to a gene: 16. Germline V gene sequence: CDR1 SGHRS, CDR2 YFSETQ.

This clonotype was seen only a few times. V gene TRBV10-3 combines with J gene TRBJ2-6; D may be TRBD1 (6 bases). This CDR3 contains 15 residues. Germline V gene data show CDR1 as ENHRY and CDR2 as SYGVKD. V dropped 6 bases and J dropped 3 bases, with 12 bases sitting between them. CDR3 protein: CAIRPRQVGANVLTF. Here the CDR3 DNA reads TGTGCCATCAGACCTCGACAGGTTGGGGCCAACGTCCTGACTTTC.

About this clonotype itself: The junction departs from the called germline gene at one end, perhaps through a read error. The chain is built from TRBV20-1 and TRBJ2-1; D gene uncertain. The CDR3 contains 11 residues. Germline V gene sequence: CDR1 DFQATT, CDR2 SNEGSKA (reference sequence). DNA for the CDR3: TGCAGTGCTATCCCTGCGGCGTCCCCGCTCTTC. This translates into CSAIPAASPLF.

In this sample, this clonotype turned up a few times. V gene TRBV6-5 combines with J gene TRBJ2-7, with 9 bases aligning to TRBD1. From germline, CDR1 is MNHEY and CDR2 SVGAGI. Trimming cost V 0 bases and J 2 bases; bases outside gene matches: 2. The CDR3 spans 15 residues. The CDR3 DNA sequence: TGTGCCAGCAGTTACTCGACAGGGGGTACCTACGAGCAGTACTTC. It is translated as CASSYSTGGTYEQYF.

The chain couples TRBV6-1 to TRBJ1-2; 7 nucleotides match TRBD1. The V and J ends lost 5 bases and 7 bases, in that order; junction bases with no gene match: 10. This CDR3 is built from 14 residues. CDR1 and CDR2 (germline): MNHNS, SASEGT. As DNA, the CDR3 is TGTGCCAGCAGTAGGGACAGCCGTAGGGGTGGCTACACCTTC. This codes for CASSRDSRRGGYTF.

This clonotype has only a few counts. The J gene is TRBJ2-5, the V gene TRBV3-1, with D maybe TRBD2 (7 bases). This CDR3 spans 14 amino acids. V lost 5 bases to trimming and J lost 6 bases, with 16 bases between them. Germline CDR1 LGHDT, CDR2 YNNKEL (reference sequence). This CDR3 reads CASSYGLGGKTQYF. CDR3 bases: TGTGCCAGCAGCTACGGACTAGGGGGAAAGACCCAGTACTTC.

This chain links TRBV5-1 with TRBJ2-7; 10 bases map to TRBD2. The CDR3 consists of 17 residues. J gave up 0 bases and V 0 bases, and 6 bases lay outside the gene matches. Germline CDR1 reads SGHRS; CDR2 reads YFSETQ. CDR3 in DNA: TGCGCCAGCAGCTTGGGTCTAGCGGGGGAGAGCTCCTACGAGCAGTACTTC. It encodes CASSLGLAGESSYEQYF.

This clonotype was seen many times. The J gene is TRBJ2-1, the V gene TRBV29-1; 9 positions match TRBD2. V lost 1 base to trimming and J lost 13 bases; unmatched junction nucleotides: 8. This CDR3 region has 13 residues. The germline CDR1 and CDR2 sequences are SQVTM and ANQGSEA. In DNA form, the CDR3 reads TGCAGCGTTGAAGTGGTAGCGGGGGAACTACAGTTCTTC. Translated, it gives CSVEVVAGELQFF.

This chain uses TRBV5-1 with TRBJ2-7; no clear D. The germline CDR1 and CDR2 sequences are SGHRS and YFSETQ. Trimming left V 5 bases short and J 3 bases short, with 9 bases between. The CDR3 extends over 12 amino acids. The CDR3 region is CASSNTNYEQYF. The CDR3 DNA is TGCGCCAGCAGTAATACAAACTACGAGCAGTACTTC.

Only a few counts were recorded for this clonotype. The chain combines TRBV21-1 with TRBJ2-1. TRBV21-1 is described as a pseudogene. This CDR3 has 14 residues. CDR3 in DNA: TGTGCCAACCACGGAGCATCCGCATACAATGAGCAGTTCTTC. Its protein product is CANHGASAYNEQFF.